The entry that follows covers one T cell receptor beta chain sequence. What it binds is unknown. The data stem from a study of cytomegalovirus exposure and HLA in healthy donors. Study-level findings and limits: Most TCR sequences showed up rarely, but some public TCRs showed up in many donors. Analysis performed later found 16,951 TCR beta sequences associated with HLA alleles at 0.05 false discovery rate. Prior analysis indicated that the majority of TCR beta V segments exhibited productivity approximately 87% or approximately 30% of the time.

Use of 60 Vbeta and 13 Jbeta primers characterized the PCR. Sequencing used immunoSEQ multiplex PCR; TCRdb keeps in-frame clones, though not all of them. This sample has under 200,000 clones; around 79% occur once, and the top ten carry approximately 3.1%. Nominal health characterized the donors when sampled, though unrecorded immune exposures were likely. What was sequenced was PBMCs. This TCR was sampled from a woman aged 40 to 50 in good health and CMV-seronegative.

CDR3: CASSLLNEKLFF. CDR3 bases: TGTGCCAGCAGTTTATTAAATGAAAAACTGTTTTTT. This chain connects TRBV28 to TRBJ1-4; no clear D gene. V lost 1 base to trimming and J lost 5 bases, with 2 bases between them. Germline V CDR1 and CDR2: MDHEN, SYDVKM. The CDR3 covers 12 residues.